The subject of this entry is one T cell receptor beta chain. The entry originates in a study of blood T cell repertoires in COVID-19. About the study: T cells, B-cell-depleted T cells, or PBMCs supplied cDNA or gDNA.

Losses at the gene ends were 1 base for V and 6 bases for J; bases not matched to a gene: 8. This CDR3 spans 16 amino acids. Germline-derived CDR1 and CDR2 are SGHVS and FNYEAQ. Per the original methods: Nucleated cell number was recorded as an estimate derived from reference gene primer amplification. Generated by immunoSEQ multiplex PCR, the TCRdb table keeps only in-frame clones and is missing some. For V, J and clone size, that table is used; D and trimming come from the DNA. The sample consists of around 270,000 clones, roughly 86% of them appearing once. A Seattle source enrolled patients during active infection and followed them longitudinally.

V gene TRBV7-6 combines with J gene TRBJ2-2; 7 bases match TRBD1. The sequenced sample consisted of peripheral blood. The sequence came from a woman in her fifties or sixties with COVID-19, enrolled during active disease. The CDR3 DNA sequence: TGTGCCAGCAGCTTAGTGTCGGCAGGGGGTCCCGGGGAGCTGTTTTTT. Amino acid sequence: CASSLVSAGGPGELFF.